These 7 T cell receptor beta chains share one sample of origin, sequenced in a study of identical twins. From the 5' RACE reads, TCRdb called clonotypes with MiXCR, one entry per CDR3 protein. The sample holds 200,000 to 250,000 distinct CDR3 sequences, around 8% seen once. These same records also appear under a second study, on yellow fever vaccine responses in identical twins.

Source material: memory (CD45RO+) T cells sorted from blood. The receptor source for this set is a young woman in good health.

The genes are TRBV5-6 and TRBJ2-1, with D perhaps being TRBD1 or TRBD2 (7 bases each). The CDR3 runs to 14 residues. Germline assignment: CDR1 SGHDT and CDR2 YYEEEE. V was trimmed by 5 bases and J by 5 bases, leaving 14 bases between them. This CDR3 is CASSSTGRDNEQFF. The CDR3 DNA follows: TGTGCCAGCAGTTCGACAGGGAGGGACAATGAGCAGTTCTTC.

V and J are TRBV11-3 and TRBJ1-5; D not certain. Germline lookup yields CDR1 SGHNT and CDR2 YENEEA. The CDR3 covers 15 residues. The ends were cut back, 5 bases at V and 2 bases at J, with 13 bases in the middle. The CDR3 region has the DNA TGTGCCAGCAGCCCCACTCGGTTTGGCAATCAGCCCCAGCATTTT. Its translation is CASSPTRFGNQPQHF.

This rearrangement joins TRBV7-2 to TRBJ1-2; D is unresolved. The germline gives CDR1 SGHTA, CDR2 FQGNSA. The CDR3 has 12 residues. V was cut by 6 bases and J by 7 bases, with 12 bases left in between. The CDR3 sequence is CASRPGRGGYTF. The CDR3 bases are TGTGCCAGCAGGCCCGGGCGGGGTGGCTACACCTTC.

V and J are TRBV11-2 and TRBJ2-1; D perhaps matches TRBD2 (5 bases). Germline lookup yields CDR1 SGHAT and CDR2 FQNNGV. Trimming cost V 5 bases and J 2 bases, with 16 bases left between them. CDR3 length: 16 residues. DNA for the CDR3: TGTGCCAGCAGCCGCCAACGGGGATCTACCTACAATGAGCAGTTCTTC. This translates into CASSRQRGSTYNEQFF.

The gene calls are TRBV30 and TRBJ1-1; D remains ambiguous. With 3 bases removed from V and 2 bases from J, the gap between germline ends came to 7 bases. The germline CDR1 and CDR2 sequences are GTSNPN and SVGIG (reference sequence). CDR3 length: 12 residues. The CDR3 loop reads CAWSASNTEAFF. The CDR3 DNA reads as TGTGCCTGGAGCGCCAGTAACACTGAAGCTTTCTTT. Full variable domain (rest looked up from reference TRBV30 and TRBJ1-1): SQTIHQWPATLVQPVGSPLSLECTVEGTSNPNLYWYRQAAGRGLQLLFYSVGIGQISSEVPQNLSASRPQDRQFILSSKKLLLSDSGFYLCAWSASNTEAFFGQGTRLTVV.

This clonotype was picked up many times. CDR3 amino acids: CASSRPGLGSREQYF. CDR3 DNA: TGTGCCAGCAGCCGACCGGGACTAGGGTCCCGGGAGCAGTACTTC. V and J are TRBV28 and TRBJ2-7; 8 bases map to TRBD2. The CDR3 consists of 15 residues. Trimming took 6 bases from V and 7 from J; bases not matched to a gene: 14. CDR1 is MDHEN, CDR2 SYDVKM, per germline.

The chain uses TRBV28 and TRBJ2-3, with 7 nucleotides matching TRBD2. The CDR3 consists of 14 residues. Losses at the gene ends were 6 bases for V and 3 bases for J; bases not matched to a gene: 6. Germline CDR1 is MDHEN and CDR2 is SYDVKM. The CDR3 DNA reads as TGTGCCAGCAGAGCGGGGACGGGAACAGATACGCAGTATTTT. Encoded protein: CASRAGTGTDTQYF.